This T cell receptor (beta chain) was profiled in a study of blood T cells in healthy people across ages. Across the whole study: Template switching recovered approximately one barcoded beta molecule for every two T cells.

Concerning this clonotype: The antigen is not known.

Together with a sample-barcoded 5' primer, a J-beta primer mix was included in a second PCR lasting about 7 to 12 cycles. TCRdb analysed the 5' RACE reads with MiXCR anew, one entry per CDR3 protein. The profile shows 1,500,000 or so distinct CDR3 sequences, under 55% of them singletons. Notes on the study in general: Higher diversity, along with more naive CD4+ cells, distinguished long-lived donors from aged donors. With age, beta diversity per million T cells declined roughly linearly, significantly by approximately 40.

Isolation recovered at least 7 million PBMCs from every sample. The source material was blood. This receptor was taken from a young woman in good health.

This CDR3 is CASSYSMATSANEQFF. The DNA for the CDR3 is TGTGCCAGCAGTTACTCGATGGCGACTAGCGCAAATGAGCAGTTCTTC. The V gene is TRBV6-6, the J gene TRBJ2-1; 8 bases align to TRBD2. The CDR3 contains 16 residues. Germline V gives CDR1 MNHNY, CDR2 SVGAGI (reference sequence). J lost 7 bases, V lost 0 bases, and 8 bases had no gene match.